A single sample is the source of the 27 T cell receptor beta chains below, sequenced in a study of shared clonotypes between healthy human individuals. Generated by immunoSEQ multiplex PCR, the TCRdb table keeps only in-frame clones and is missing some. Among about 490,000 clones listed, around 80% were seen once. Sequencing was performed on PBMCs. These receptors all stem from a woman aged 40 to 55 in good health. Some clones in this sample may be carry-over from other donors' samples.

V gene TRBV19 combines with J gene TRBJ1-2; TRBD1 might be the D (5 bases). The ends were cut back, 0 bases at V and 2 bases at J, with 19 bases in the middle. The CDR3 runs to 18 residues. Germline-derived CDR1 and CDR2 are LNHDA and SQIVND (reference sequence). CDR3 sequence reads: CASSIDRDRTTENYGYTF. In DNA, the CDR3 is TGTGCCAGTAGTATAGATAGGGACCGCACAACTGAAAACTATGGCTACACCTTC.

This clone was seen once. The chain is built from TRBV2 and TRBJ2-7; tentatively, D is TRBD2 (5 bases). The CDR3 consists of 14 residues. Germline V gene lookup returns CDR1 SNHLY and CDR2 FYNNEI. V lost 5 bases to trimming and J lost 1 base, with 12 bases between them. CDR3 sequence: CASSPDFSSYEQYF. CDR3 coding DNA: TGTGCCAGCAGTCCGGACTTTTCTTCCTACGAGCAGTACTTC. Full variable domain (remainder filled in from reference TRBV2 and TRBJ2-7): EPEVTQTPSHQVTQMGQEVILRCVPISNHLYFYWYRQILGQKVEFLVSFYNNEISEKSEIFDDQFSVERPDGSNFTLKIRSTKLEDSAMYFCASSPDFSSYEQYFGPGTRLTVT.

This chain joins TRBV12-2 and TRBJ2-5; the table names TRBD1, a call not compared with the DNA. TRBV12-2 is annotated as a pseudogene. This CDR3 contains 14 residues. The CDR3 nucleotides read TGTGCAAGTCGAATACCAGACAGGTCGCGGGCCCAGTACTTC. This codes for CASRIPDRSRAQYF.

The chain employs TRBV5-1 and TRBJ2-1; 11 bases match TRBD2. Germline V gene sequence: CDR1 SGHRS, CDR2 YFSETQ. Losses at the gene ends were 1 base for V and 5 bases for J; bases not matched to a gene: 5. The CDR3 has 16 residues. The CDR3 DNA sequence: TGCGCCAGCAGCTTGATGGGGACTAGCGGAAACAATGAGCAGTTCTTC. Translated: CASSLMGTSGNNEQFF.

This rearrangement joins TRBV5-4 to TRBJ2-5; D remains ambiguous. Trimming removed 1 base at V and 2 bases at J, with 9 bases between. Per the germline V gene, CDR1 is SGHNT and CDR2 is YYREEE (reference sequence). CDR3 size: 14 residues. DNA of the CDR3: TGTGCCAGCAGCTTGAAGACTGGACAAGAGACCCAGTACTTC. Translation: CASSLKTGQETQYF.

This clone was counted between two and nine times. The chain carries TRBV28 and TRBJ1-2; 9 nucleotides match TRBD1. Germline V gene sequence: CDR1 MDHEN, CDR2 SYDVKM. After removal of 6 bases from V and 3 bases from J, the junction contained 5 bases not matched to a gene. This CDR3 region has 14 residues. The CDR3 loop is CASRQGAFDYGYTF. CDR3 DNA: TGTGCCAGCAGACAGGGGGCTTTTGACTATGGCTACACCTTC.

V usage is TRBV10-3 and J usage is TRBJ2-5, with D possibly TRBD1 on 6 matching bases. The better agreement between TRBJ2-7 and the DNA end casts doubt on the J call. CDR3 length equals 15 residues. Germline V CDR1 and CDR2: ENHRY, SYGVKD. DNA for the CDR3: TGTGCCATCAGTGCGGCAGGGGCGATAACCTACGAGCAGTACTTC. Amino acid sequence: CAISAAGAITYEQYF.

The chain has TRBV18 and TRBJ2-7, with D possibly being TRBD1 (5 bases). V lost 4 bases to trimming and J lost 1 base, with 11 bases between them. The CDR3 extends over 14 amino acids. Germline V lookup: CDR1 KGHSH, CDR2 LQKENI. The chain's CDR3 is CASSLSAGSYEQYF. Here the CDR3 DNA reads TGTGCCAGCTCACTTTCGGCAGGGTCCTACGAGCAGTACTTC.

The V gene is TRBV5-1, the J gene TRBJ2-7; D may match TRBD1 or TRBD2 (7 bases each). The CDR3 sequence is 15 residues long. In germline, CDR1 is SGHRS, CDR2 YFSETQ. Trimming cost V 0 bases and J 2 bases, with 12 bases left between them. CDR3: CASSLGPGGAYEQYF. Written as DNA, the CDR3 is TGCGCCAGCAGCTTGGGTCCAGGGGGGGCCTACGAGCAGTACTTC. Drawing the rest from reference TRBV5-1 and TRBJ2-7, the complete variable domain is KAGVTQTPRYLIKTRGQQVTLSCSPISGHRSVSWYQQTPGQGLQFLFEYFSETQRNKGNFPGRFSGRQFSNSRSEMNVSTLELGDSALYLCASSLGPGGAYEQYFGPGTRLTVT.

The chain is built from TRBV19 and TRBJ2-3, with 9 bases identical to TRBD2. V was pared by 5 bases and J by 4 bases, with 7 bases of the junction left unmatched. The CDR3 loop spans 15 amino acids. CDR1 is LNHDA and CDR2 is SQIVND in the germline V gene (reference sequence). The CDR3 coding sequence is TGTGCCAGTAGTTCGCTAGCGGGAAGTTCAGATACGCAGTATTTT. It codes for CASSSLAGSSDTQYF.

The rearrangement links TRBV27 to TRBJ1-1; a possible D gene is TRBD1 (5 bases). This CDR3 has 15 amino acids. Germline CDR1 reads MNHEY; CDR2 reads SMNVEV (reference sequence). The V and J ends lost 0 bases and 2 bases respectively, with 10 bases between them. CDR3 residues: CASSLSGGINTEAFF. The CDR3 DNA is TGTGCCAGCAGTTTATCTGGGGGGATAAACACTGAAGCTTTCTTT.

The V call is TRBV29-1, the J call TRBJ1-1; perhaps TRBD1 as D (5 bases). This CDR3 comprises 12 residues. Deletions cut 5 bases from V and 3 bases from J, with 10 bases between. Germline CDR1 SQVTM, CDR2 ANQGSEA. Here the CDR3 DNA reads TGCAGCGTTAAGCAGGGAGACACTGAAGCTTTCTTT. Encoded protein: CSVKQGDTEAFF. Looking up the rest from reference TRBV29-1 and TRBJ1-1 gives the full variable domain: SAVISQKPSRDICQRGTSLTIQCQVDSQVTMMFWYRQQPGQSLTLIATANQGSEATYESGFVIDKFPISRPNLTFSTLTVSNMSPEDSSIYLCSVKQGDTEAFFGQGTRLTVV.

This chain links TRBV9 with TRBJ2-3; unclear D gene. CDR1 and CDR2 (germline): SGDLS, YYNGEE. The CDR3 is 14 amino acids. Trimming cost V 3 bases and J 3 bases, with 11 bases left between them. CDR3 amino acids: CASSGGRPTDTQYF. The DNA for the CDR3 is TGTGCCAGCAGCGGAGGCCGGCCGACAGATACGCAGTATTTT.

This chain connects TRBV5-5 to TRBJ2-1, with D tentatively TRBD2 (6 bases). Trimming took 2 bases from V and 0 from J, leaving 9 bases between them. The CDR3 has 15 amino acids. Germline values: CDR1 SGHKS, CDR2 YYEKEE (reference sequence). The CDR3 DNA reads as TGTGCCAGCAGCTTTATAGCGGACTCCTACAATGAGCAGTTCTTC. The encoded protein is CASSFIADSYNEQFF.

The gene calls are TRBV27 and TRBJ1-2; weak D call: TRBD1 (5 bases). There are 14 residues in the CDR3. The ends were cut back, 6 bases at V and 5 bases at J, with 16 bases in the middle. Germline V lookup: CDR1 MNHEY, CDR2 SMNVEV (reference sequence). The CDR3 is CASSRGTPQYGYTF. CDR3 in DNA: TGTGCCAGCAGCCGCGGGACGCCCCAATATGGCTACACCTTC.

The rearrangement links TRBV5-1 to TRBJ2-7; D not certain. The CDR3 length is 16 residues. Trimming shortened V by 0 bases and J by 3 bases, and 16 bases separated the two germline ends. Germline assignment: CDR1 SGHRS and CDR2 YFSETQ. CDR3 in DNA: TGCGCCAGCAGCTTGGAAGGACGGATCACAAACTACGAGCAGTACTTC. It yields the protein CASSLEGRITNYEQYF.

This clone came up once. J is TRBJ2-7 and V is TRBV28; 15 bases are a match to TRBD2. Germline lookup yields CDR1 MDHEN and CDR2 SYDVKM. The CDR3 totals 16 residues. Trimming cost V 2 bases and J 4 bases; bases outside gene matches: 3. CDR3 sequence: CASSLSGTSGRYEQYF. The CDR3 DNA reads TGTGCCAGCAGTTTAAGCGGGACTAGCGGGAGGTACGAGCAGTACTTC.

This clone was recorded a few times. The chain couples TRBV7-3 to TRBJ2-2; 8 bases fit TRBD2. After removal of 2 bases from V and 4 bases from J, the junction contained 6 bases not matched to a gene. CDR1 SGHTA and CDR2 FQGTGA come from the germline V gene. CDR3 size: 16 residues. The CDR3 bases are TGTGCCAGCAGCTTACCGGCGGGAGGAAGCACCGGGGAGCTGTTTTTT. It encodes CASSLPAGGSTGELFF.

The chain employs TRBV10-3 and TRBJ2-2; TRBD2 agrees at 11 bases. V lost 6 bases to trimming and J lost 0 bases; unmatched junction nucleotides: 6. The CDR3 totals 17 residues. Germline CDR1 reads ENHRY; CDR2 reads SYGVKD. The DNA of the CDR3 is TGTGCCATCAGCGGGACTAGCGGAGCCTCGAACACCGGGGAGCTGTTTTTT. It yields the protein CAISGTSGASNTGELFF.

This clone was found once. V and J are TRBV30 and TRBJ2-3, with 13 bases matching TRBD2. The junction had 6 bases not matched to a gene; V was cut back by 3 bases and J by 6 bases. In germline, CDR1 is GTSNPN, CDR2 SVGIG (reference sequence). This CDR3 region has 15 residues. CDR3 nucleotide sequence: TGTGCCTGGAGCTGGACTAGCGGGGGCGGGGATACGCAGTATTTT. Its translation is CAWSWTSGGGDTQYF.

The genes are TRBV10-2 and TRBJ2-7, with 7 bases matching TRBD1. Germline lookup yields CDR1 WSHSY and CDR2 SAAADI. This CDR3 region has 12 residues. V shed 9 bases and J 5 bases; nucleotides not matched to a gene: 7. For the CDR3, the DNA is TGCGCCAGGGCGGACAGGTCCGACGAGCAGTACTTC. Protein product: CARADRSDEQYF.

This clone was observed a handful of times. The genes are TRBV2 and TRBJ2-1; D is unresolved. The CDR3 contains 11 residues. V was clipped by 10 bases and J by 3 bases, with 7 bases between them. In germline, CDR1 is SNHLY, CDR2 FYNNEI. The CDR3 loop is CATKNYNEQFF. The DNA of the CDR3 is TGTGCCACCAAAAACTACAATGAGCAGTTCTTC.

This chain joins TRBV7-2 and TRBJ2-7, with TRBD2 matching over 11 bases. Germline lookup yields CDR1 SGHTA and CDR2 FQGNSA. This CDR3 contains 15 residues. V lost 5 bases to trimming and J lost 2 bases; unmatched junction nucleotides: 5. In DNA form, the CDR3 reads TGTGCCAGCAGCCAGGGACTAGCGGTTACCTACGAGCAGTACTTC. Translated, it gives CASSQGLAVTYEQYF.

The chain joins TRBV27 to TRBJ2-2; D is possibly TRBD1 (5 bases). The CDR3 is made up of 12 amino acids. Per the germline V gene, CDR1 is MNHEY and CDR2 is SMNVEV (reference sequence). Trimming pared 10 bases from V and 7 bases from J, leaving 13 bases between. The CDR3 protein is CATRRAIGELFF. In DNA, the CDR3 is TGTGCCACCCGCAGGGCGATCGGGGAGCTGTTTTTT.

The chain combines TRBV7-6 with TRBJ1-3; D is unclear. V was cut by 11 bases and J by 4 bases, with 9 bases left in between. Germline CDR1 and CDR2: SGHVS and FNYEAQ. The CDR3 totals 11 residues. Written as DNA, the CDR3 is TGTGCCTGGGATCCGGGAAACACCATATATTTT. Protein: CAWDPGNTIYF.

For the CDR3, the DNA is TGTGCCAGTAGCGAAAATAGGTACGGGACCTCGGGAACCGGGGAGCTGTTTTTT. Translating it yields CASSENRYGTSGTGELFF. This chain uses TRBV19 with TRBJ2-2; either TRBD1 or TRBD2 may fit D (5 bases each). The CDR3 is 18 residues long. Germline assignment: CDR1 LNHDA and CDR2 SQIVND (reference sequence). V was cut by 6 bases and J by 5 bases, with 25 bases left in between.

The chain carries TRBV7-9 and TRBJ1-2; D gene uncertain. V was pared by 7 bases and J by 2 bases, with 14 bases between. CDR3 length: 14 residues. Germline V lookup: CDR1 SEHNR, CDR2 FQNEAQ (reference sequence). CDR3 sequence reads: CASTFLTPNYGYTF. In nucleotides, the CDR3 is TGTGCCAGCACCTTTTTGACACCAAACTATGGCTACACCTTC. Using reference TRBV7-9 and TRBJ1-2 for the parts outside the CDR3, the full variable domain is DTGVSQNPRHKITKRGQNVTFRCDPISEHNRLYWYRQTLGQGPEFLTYFQNEAQLEKSRLLSDRFSAERPKGSFSTLEIQRTEQGDSAMYLCASTFLTPNYGYTFGSGTRLTVV.